Following are 13 T cell receptor beta chains from one sample sequenced in a study of molecular identifiers for immune sequencing clone quantification. TCRdb reanalysed the PCR reads using MiXCR and keeps one entry per CDR3 protein. Of around 300,000 distinct CDR3 sequences listed, about 23% are singletons. The sequencing input was naive CD8+ T cells from blood, with Jurkat cell RNA spiked in. Subset defined: FACS-sorted CD8+CD4-CCR7+CD45RA+ naive T cells. Every receptor here comes from a human donor in good health. Some libraries in this study had Jurkat cell RNA spiked in.

This clonotype was recorded at least ten times. CDR3 amino acids: CASSLDVVGYTEAFF. The CDR3 coding sequence is TGTGCCAGCAGTTTAGATGTTGTCGGTTACACTGAAGCTTTCTTT. The chain is built from TRBV6-5 and TRBJ1-1; D gene ambiguous. Germline CDR1 and CDR2: MNHEY and SVGAGI. The CDR3 is 15 residues long. V was cut by 4 bases and J by 3 bases, with 15 bases left in between.

This clonotype is a singleton in its sample. The genes are TRBV11-3 and TRBJ2-1; TRBD1 aligns across 8 bases. Trimming at V came to 5 bases and at J to 2 bases, leaving 17 bases not matched to a gene. CDR1 and CDR2 from the germline V gene are SGHNT and YENEEA. The CDR3 has 19 residues. The CDR3 DNA sequence: TGTGCCAGCAGCCCGGGACAGGACGGGCGAAAACCCCCCTACAATGAGCAGTTCTTC. Translation: CASSPGQDGRKPPYNEQFF.

The table lists this clonotype with many counts. This rearrangement joins TRBV12-3 or TRBV12-4 to TRBJ2-3, with no clear D. CDR3 length equals 14 residues. V lost 3 bases and J 0 bases, leaving 7 bases between the germline ends. The DNA of the CDR3 is TGTGCCAGCAGTTTCCAGATTAGCACAGATACGCAGTATTTT. Translated: CASSFQISTDTQYF.

This clonotype has only a few counts. The gene calls are TRBV4-3 and TRBJ2-7; 7 nucleotides agree with TRBD1. The CDR3 spans 16 residues. J was trimmed by 4 bases and V by 0 bases; bases with no gene match: 9. From germline, CDR1 is LGHNA and CDR2 YSLEER. CDR3 loop: CASSQDRGRGTYEQYF. As DNA, the CDR3 is TGCGCCAGCAGCCAAGATAGGGGCAGGGGGACGTACGAGCAGTACTTC.

In this sample, this clonotype turned up many times. V usage is TRBV11-2 and J usage is TRBJ2-4; 9 bases align to TRBD2. Germline V lookup: CDR1 SGHAT, CDR2 FQNNGV. The CDR3 extends over 16 amino acids. V lost 4 bases to trimming and J lost 0 bases; unmatched junction nucleotides: 4. This chain's CDR3 is CASSWTSDLAKNIQYF. The CDR3, as DNA: TGTGCCAGCAGCTGGACTAGCGACCTAGCCAAAAACATTCAGTACTTC.

The rearrangement uses TRBV15 and TRBJ2-7; TRBD1 matches 9 bases. This CDR3 is built from 14 residues. The trim removed 9 bases at V and 5 bases at J, leaving 11 bases unmatched. Germline lookup yields CDR1 LNHNV and CDR2 YYDKDF (reference sequence). CDR3 sequence reads: CATGPRDRVHEQYF. The DNA for the CDR3 is TGTGCCACGGGGCCGAGGGACAGGGTACACGAGCAGTACTTC.

V and J are TRBV6-2 or TRBV6-3 and TRBJ1-5, with 9 bases that match TRBD1. Germline CDR1 MNHEY, CDR2 SVGEGT. The CDR3 loop spans 15 amino acids. V was pared by 6 bases and J by 7 bases, with 10 bases of the junction left unmatched. As DNA, the CDR3 is TGTGCCAGCAGGGTTTTCGGGACAGGGTCCCAGCCCCAGCATTTT. Translating gives CASRVFGTGSQPQHF.

This rearrangement joins TRBV19 to TRBJ1-5; D is undetermined. The CDR3 has 15 amino acids. Trimming left V 7 bases short and J 0 bases short, with 13 bases between. Per the germline V gene, CDR1 is LNHDA and CDR2 is SQIVND (reference sequence). CDR3 in amino acids: CASIKFDGSNQPQHF. The CDR3 DNA reads as TGTGCCAGTATCAAGTTTGACGGTAGCAATCAGCCCCAGCATTTT.

This clonotype was seen only a few times. The V gene is TRBV25-1, the J gene TRBJ2-6; D is possibly TRBD1 (6 bases). V was shortened by 3 bases and J by 4 bases, with 13 bases between the two germline ends. Germline loops: CDR1 MGHDK, CDR2 SYGVNS. This CDR3 is built from 16 residues. CDR3 sequence: CASSDFQGPGANVLTF. The DNA for the CDR3 is TGTGCCAGCAGTGATTTCCAGGGGCCCGGGGCCAACGTCCTGACTTTC. Drawing the rest from reference TRBV25-1 and TRBJ2-6, the complete variable domain is EADIYQTPRYLVIGTGKKITLECSQTMGHDKMYWYQQDPGMELHLIHYSYGVNSTEKGDLSSESTVSRIRTEHFPLTLESARPSHTSQYLCASSDFQGPGANVLTFGAGSRLTVL.

This clonotype was detected ten times or more. This sequence joins TRBV28 and TRBJ2-5; D is undetermined. V lost 6 bases, J lost 0 bases, and 11 bases lay in between. The CDR3 covers 14 residues. Germline V gene lookup returns CDR1 MDHEN and CDR2 SYDVKM. CDR3 in DNA: TGTGCCAGCAGCCATTACGAGGACCAAGAGACCCAGTACTTC. This codes for CASSHYEDQETQYF.

This clonotype turned up a few times. Here the CDR3 reads CASSLVPRQGYEQYF. Here the CDR3 DNA reads TGCGCCAGCAGCTTGGTACCCCGACAGGGCTACGAGCAGTACTTC. V is TRBV5-1 and J is TRBJ2-7, with 7 positions matching TRBD1. The length of the CDR3 is 15 residues. After removal of 0 bases from V and 3 bases from J, the junction contained 6 bases not matched to a gene. The germline CDR1 and CDR2 sequences are SGHRS and YFSETQ.

CDR3 nucleotides: TGTGCCAGCAGCCAAGTCGGGGGTGGCAGCACAGATACGCAGTATTTT. Translated: CASSQVGGGSTDTQYF. This rearrangement joins TRBV14 to TRBJ2-3, with D maybe TRBD2 (6 bases). Germline CDR1 is SGHDN and CDR2 is FVKESK. Trimming took off 1 base at V and 0 bases at J, with 11 bases between the two ends. The CDR3 has 16 residues.

The table lists this clonotype with many counts. V usage is TRBV5-5 and J usage is TRBJ2-5; 7 bases match TRBD1. J gave up 0 bases and V 4 bases, and 3 bases lay outside the gene matches. CDR1 is SGHKS and CDR2 is YYEKEE in the germline V gene (reference sequence). The CDR3 consists of 14 residues. The CDR3 DNA is TGTGCCAGCAGCGTGGACAGGTACCAAGAGACCCAGTACTTC. It yields the protein CASSVDRYQETQYF.